This entry describes one T cell receptor (beta chain). Its antigen remains undetermined. Base qualities are missing; no much larger clone stands one base away. The data originate from a study of cytomegalovirus exposure and HLA in healthy donors (TCRdb year 2017). For context, the study as a whole: An earlier analysis of some 600 of the donors reported around 280 Gb of sequence data and 100 million to 120 million unique TCR beta sequences obtained from around 180 million T cells. An early release that covered around 590 HLA-typed donors contained about 300 gigabases of sequencing data and 65 million to 100 million unique TCR sequences. Among the roughly 390 genotyped donors, approximately 77% belonged to the genetic ancestry cluster associated with self-reported Caucasian donors. The study aimed to test whether cataloging public T cell receptors could reveal signatures of past pathogen exposure. The T cell repertoires of under 750 subjects were profiled by immunosequencing and related to cytomegalovirus serostatus. A separate validation cohort of over a hundred different subjects was used in addition to the 666-subject first cohort. The study combined high-throughput TCR immunosequencing, statistical association of individual TCRs with disease status, and machine learning to predict cytomegalovirus infection status. A later analysis re-examined previously published TCR beta repertoires from hundreds of donors and added high-resolution HLA genotyping to investigate patterns of TCR occurrence. The later analysis used no new phenotypic data to find candidate immune exposures, relying instead on TCR beta sequences and their occurrence across donors. An earlier analysis of fewer than 750 of the donors used high-throughput TCR beta sequencing to judge whether each TCR beta V gene segment behaved as functional or pseudogenic. Donor age, sex, ethnicity and CMV serostatus were collected together with the repertoire data. A later genetic analysis took genome-wide SNP genotypes for about 55% of the roughly 700 donors and used that subset as a discovery cohort. Every repertoire in the discovery cohort had been generated on one and the same sequencing platform. HLA typing covered class I and class II loci at four-digit resolution. The number of donors typed differed by locus, with 629-630 for A, B, C, DRB1 and DQB1, roughly 520 for DQA1, 600 to 610 for DPA1, and approximately 470 for DPB1. Because of strong linkage in the cohort, a few DR-DQ haplotypes were treated as single units for association and clustering. Among a few hundred genotyped donors of the cohort, an average of around 240,000 unique TCR beta nucleotide sequences were sequenced per donor, around a sixth of them non-productive.

In total, 666 healthy bone marrow donors made up the cohort. All cohort members were sampled while nominally healthy, although unrecorded immune exposures were likely present. The donor tested CMV seronegative, placing the donor among the approximately 360 seronegative members of the cohort. Every donor gave a peripheral blood sample, and the peripheral blood mononuclear cells from that sample were used for TCR beta sequencing. Genomic DNA was extracted from the blood cell samples with the Qiagen DNeasy Blood Extraction Kit. Broad study findings and their caveats: Correlated functional status among segregating V segments might be attributable to linkage disequilibrium, but an unknown experimental factor could not be ruled out. In an earlier analysis of roughly 500 of the donors, most TCR beta V segments appeared in productive rearrangements about 87% or about 30% of the time, broadly matching IMGT annotations. Presence/absence analyses assumed roughly uniform sequencing depth across donors, an assumption that may not hold. In a later analysis, about 17,000 TCR beta sequences were associated with specific HLA alleles at a false discovery rate of 0.05. Because the 87-base-pair reads could not distinguish some IMGT-functional V segments, including TRBV6-2 and TRBV6-3, those segments were excluded. Most TCR sequences were observed very rarely across donors, whereas some public TCRs were present in many individuals. A later genetic analysis reported fewer N-insertions in productive TCRs among donors in an Asian-associated ancestry cluster than the roughly 640-donor mean. The sequencing pipeline was judged likely to have produced a cluster of highly shared sequence variants as a technical artifact. According to a later analysis, most CMV-associated TCR beta chains appeared to be HLA-restricted, and the HLA associations seemed to be driven largely by CMV exposure. The authors suggested that the approach could potentially be extended to other disease states and immunological phenotypes. A further reported finding was that TCR beta sequences accurately predicted the HLA-A and HLA-B alleles for most subjects in the first cohort. For the cohort, immune exposure information was limited to CMV serostatus. A later analysis reported that several top co-occurrence clusters appeared linked to parvovirus B19, influenza, CMV and Epstein-Barr virus. According to a later analysis, TCR association rates differed among HLA loci, with DRB1 alleles showing the most associated TCRs and HLA-C alleles showing the fewest. In the study, roughly 160 TCR beta chains were listed as associated with cytomegalovirus. Strong co-occurrence of HLA alleles, especially DR and DQ, made assigning TCR associations to individual alleles difficult. The classifier was reported to diagnose cytomegalovirus status with high specificity and sensitivity in both the original and validation cohorts. Because HLA typing was unavailable for some donors at each locus, only the typed subset was used in association tests. In this cohort, only TCR beta chains were sequenced, and detectable features were limited by the absence of alpha or paired-chain data. In vitro tests confirmed that a few of the cytomegalovirus-associated TCR beta chains recognize cytomegalovirus antigens. In a later genetic analysis, a missense DCLRE1C variant was associated with V-gene and J-gene trimming of TCR beta chains, and the association was replicated in an independent cohort. Because counts were too low, approximately 18 rarely observed V segments, including chromosome 9 orphons, were excluded from the earlier analysis of several hundred of the donors. Compared with equally common non-associated chains, HLA-associated TCR beta chains in a later analysis were more clonally expanded and had lower generation probabilities.

The method was the immunoSEQ multiplex PCR assay. The multiplex PCR relied on a mix of 60 forward primers for TCR Vbeta segments and 13 reverse primers for TCR Jbeta segments. Amplification of the CDR3 region of rearranged TCR beta genes was performed with a multiplex PCR assay on genomic DNA. The Illumina HiSeq System was used to sequence the amplified TCR beta libraries as 87-base-pair reads. Per the original workflow: In a later analysis, around 80 million unique TCR beta chains were counted across the approximately 620 repertoires, and some 10 million of these chains were shared by at least two donors. Raw reads were error-corrected and collapsed into unique sequences with a nearest-neighbor algorithm that merged closely related sequences to remove PCR and sequencing errors. To assign V, D and J gene segments, CDR3 sequences were aligned to IMGT reference sequences. For a sequence to be retained, at least a six-nucleotide match to both a V gene segment and a J gene segment was required. A rearrangement was called productive if the CDR3 had no stop codons and remained in frame with V and J, and every other rearrangement was called non-productive. CDR3 was defined according to IMGT convention as the region running from the second conserved V-encoded cysteine to the conserved J-encoded phenylalanine. Sequences without an unambiguous match to a single V gene segment were excluded from the earlier analysis of over 500 of the donors. In an earlier analysis of 587 of the donors, V segments were called functional above 56.7% productive rearrangements and were called segregating when the between-donor standard deviation exceeded 5%. A statistical classification framework was developed to diagnose cytomegalovirus status using the catalog of TCR beta chain sequences. In a later analysis, V and J genes were assigned by comparing TCR nucleotide sequences against IMGT/GENE-DB human TR gene sequences. A later analysis assigned CDR3 sequences and most-parsimonious VDJ recombination scenarios with the TCRdist pipeline. In a later analysis, every TCR beta chain was defined by the combination of its CDR3 amino acid sequence and its V-gene family, and reads without a unique V-gene family were dropped. A later analysis removed several hundred highly shared, low-generation-probability nucleotide sequences to deal with suspected cross-contamination and a sequencing artifact. In a later analysis, a clonal expansion index was calculated for each public chain from normalized within-repertoire ranks of inferred template counts. In a later analysis, generation probabilities were computed with a VDJ recombination model fitted to out-of-frame rearrangements, and the resulting probabilities were checked against IGoR. Hypergeometric tests were used in a later analysis to score TCR-TCR, TCR-HLA and TCR-CMV co-occurrence, with a repertoire-size bias correction applied to the TCR pairs. To estimate false discovery rates, a later analysis permuted the HLA or CMV assignments 20 times. In a later analysis, co-occurring TCRs were grouped using DBSCAN, with TCRdist sequence similarity added in when clustering inside HLA-allele-positive subsets. Co-occurrence clustering excluded repertoires with fewer than 30,000 or more than 120,000 public chains, plus five with anomalous nucleotide sharing. This is the immuneACCESS table as TCRdb keeps it, with only in-frame sequences that have V and J called. A part of the clones is gone; compared with another copy, unresolved V genes explain less than half, and the rest is unexplained. Clone size and V and J calls were adopted from that table, with D and trimming inferred from the DNA. The sample has 150,000 to 200,000 clones on record, 70% to 80% of them singletons. The top ten clonotypes cover about 2.4% of the sample.

Counted from cysteine to phenylalanine, this CDR3 has 16 amino acids. The kept DNA is CDR3 alone, 48 bases in frame from the first base. Taken from the germline V gene, the CDR1 and CDR2 loops are MGHDK and SYGVNS. The sequence is built from TRBV25-1 and TRBJ2-5, with 9 bases in between that match TRBD1. TRBJ2-7 matches the DNA end more closely, so the J call is doubtful. The specimen sequenced was PBMCs. This receptor was obtained from a man aged 55 to 69 in good health and CMV-seronegative. The nucleotide sequence reads TGTGCCAGCAGTGATTTACAGGGGGCAAGAGGGGGCGAGCAGTACTTC. This gives the protein CASSDLQGARGGEQYF.